The rows below give T cell receptor beta chains drawn from one sample of a study of blood T cell repertoires in COVID-19. Libraries were prepared by immunoSEQ multiplex PCR; TCRdb keeps only in-frame clonotypes and omits some of them. The table lists roughly 210,000 clones, around 86% of them singletons. Sequenced: PBMCs or T cells enriched from blood (not recorded which). The origin of the receptors is a man aged 25-45 years in a cohort exposed to, infected with or recovered from COVID-19 (not recorded which). Both conserved end residues are part of each CDR3. A D gene is named only where the DNA matches it firmly. Clone size is not always given. Where it is, it says once, few, many or a class for expanded clones.

TGTGCCAGCAGCTTGTATATAGACACCTCACCCCTCCACTTT	CASSLYIDTSPLHF	NA	once	TRBV5-6	TRBJ1-6
TGCGCCAGCAGCCAGCTAGCGGGACGAGCGGATACGCAGTATTTT	CASSQLAGRADTQYF	TRBD2	NA	TRBV4-1	TRBJ2-3
TGTGCCAGCAGTCAGAACAGGTTTGAAGCTTTCTTT	CASSQNRFEAFF	NA	NA	TRBV12-3/TRBV12-4	TRBJ1-1
TGCGCCAGCAGCTCCACAGGTGGGTCCTACAATGAGCAGTTCTTC	CASSSTGGSYNEQFF	NA	NA	TRBV5-1	TRBJ2-1
TGTGCCAGCGGCGGGCGGGAGTATCACGAGCAGTACTTC	CASGGREYHEQYF	TRBD2	NA	TRBV3-1/TRBV3-2	TRBJ2-7
TGTGCCAGTAGTATCTACAGGGAGTCGGCCAAAAACATTCAGTACTTC	CASSIYRESAKNIQYF	NA	NA	TRBV19	TRBJ2-4
TGTGCCAGCAGTTCAGAGGGGGACGGCCGAAACACCATATATTTT	CASSSEGDGRNTIYF	NA	NA	TRBV28	TRBJ1-3
TGTGCCAGCAGCCGACGCCAGGGTAGAAATGAGCAGTTCTTC	CASSRRQGRNEQFF	NA	NA	TRBV11-1	TRBJ2-1
TGTGCCAGCAGCCAACCGAGGGGACTCTCCTACAATGAGCAGTTCTTC	CASSQPRGLSYNEQFF	NA	NA	TRBV16	TRBJ2-1
TGTGCCACCAGCAGACAGGGCGCTACGGACACTGAAGCTTTCTTT	CATSRQGATDTEAFF	NA	NA	TRBV15	TRBJ1-1
TGTGCCAGCAGCAAAGGAGGGGTCGGGGGGCGGAGGCCCCTCTTC	CASSKGGVGGRRPLF	NA	NA	TRBV21-1	TRBJ2-1
TGTGCCAGTACTAAAAGGACAGGGTCCTACAATGAGCAGTTCTTC	CASTKRTGSYNEQFF	TRBD1	many	TRBV19	TRBJ2-1
TGTGCCAGCAGCTATCTATTCGGGGTGTCGATGGAGTTCTTC	CASSYLFGVSMEFF	NA	NA	TRBV7-9	TRBJ2-1
TGTGCCAGCAGTTACGTAGCGGGAGCTTTAGGCAATGAGCAGTTCTTC	CASSYVAGALGNEQFF	TRBD2	NA	TRBV28	TRBJ2-1
TGTGCCAGCAGTGAAGGGAGGCGAGCGGGCTTCCAAGAGACCCAGTACTTC	CASSEGRRAGFQETQYF	NA	NA	TRBV25-1	TRBJ2-5
TGCGCCAGCAGCGTCTGGGCCAGCACAGATACGCAGTATTTT	CASSVWASTDTQYF	NA	NA	TRBV5-1	TRBJ2-3
TGTGCCAGCAGTCAGACAGGGAATGAGCAGTTCTTC	CASSQTGNEQFF	TRBD1	once	TRBV5-8	TRBJ2-1
TGTGCCAGCAGCTTCTACGGGACCGGGACAGGCCACAATGAGCAGTTCTTC	CASSFYGTGTGHNEQFF	TRBD1	NA	TRBV7-9	TRBJ2-1
TGCGCCAGCAGCCAAGATGAGGCGGGCCCGACCTACGAGCAGTACTTC	CASSQDEAGPTYEQYF	NA	few	TRBV4-1	TRBJ2-7
TGTGCCAGCAGCTTGCGGTTAGGTGGAATAAGTGAAGCTTTCTTT	CASSLRLGGISEAFF	NA	NA	TRBV7-2	TRBJ1-1
TGTGCCACCAGCAGAGGGGTGGTGGTAGCGGGAACCAATGAGCAGTTCTTC	CATSRGVVVAGTNEQFF	TRBD2	NA	TRBV15	TRBJ2-1
TGTGCCAGCAGTTTACAGACTCCAAAGGTGGGGCTGTTTTTT	CASSLQTPKVGLFF	NA	few	TRBV27	TRBJ2-2
TGTGCCAGCAGCTCCCTTGGCGGGAGCTCCTACAATGAGCAGTTCTTC	CASSSLGGSSYNEQFF	TRBD2	NA	TRBV7-3	TRBJ2-1
TGTGCCAGTAGTAGGCCAAACAGGATGAACACTGAAGCTTTCTTT	CASSRPNRMNTEAFF	NA	few	TRBV19	TRBJ1-1
TGTGCCAGTAGTATAGAGGGCGGGAGGACCTCCTACGAGCAGTACTTC	CASSIEGGRTSYEQYF	TRBD2	once	TRBV19	TRBJ2-7
TGTGCCAGCAGCAGGGGCACGGGCGAATATAGCAATCAGCCCCAGCATTTT	CASSRGTGEYSNQPQHF	NA	NA	TRBV9	TRBJ1-5
TGCGCCAGCAGCTCCCCATCGACTAGCGGGTGGAACACCGGGGAGCTGTTTTTT	CASSSPSTSGWNTGELFF	TRBD2	NA	TRBV5-1	TRBJ2-2
TGTGCCAGCAGCCCCTCCTTCAGCTACGAGCAGTACTTC	CASSPSFSYEQYF	NA	NA	TRBV4-2	TRBJ2-7